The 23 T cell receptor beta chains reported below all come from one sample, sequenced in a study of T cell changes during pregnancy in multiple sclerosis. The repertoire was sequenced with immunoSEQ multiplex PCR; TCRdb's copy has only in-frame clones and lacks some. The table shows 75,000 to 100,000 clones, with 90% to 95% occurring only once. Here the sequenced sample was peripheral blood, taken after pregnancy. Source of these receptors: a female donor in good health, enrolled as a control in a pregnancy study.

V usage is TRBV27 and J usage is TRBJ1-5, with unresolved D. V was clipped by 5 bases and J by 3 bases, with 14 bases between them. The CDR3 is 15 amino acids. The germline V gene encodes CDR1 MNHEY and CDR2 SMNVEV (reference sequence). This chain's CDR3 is CASSPYLGLNQPQHF. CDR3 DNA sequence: TGTGCCAGCAGTCCTTACCTCGGACTCAATCAGCCCCAGCATTTT.

The CDR3 loop is CASSTTGREQFF. CDR3 sequence (DNA): TGTGCCAGCAGCACCACAGGGCGTGAGCAGTTCTTC. The chain combines TRBV7-9 with TRBJ2-1, with a tentative D call TRBD1 (6 bases). CDR3 length: 12 residues. V shed 5 bases and J shed 9 bases, with 11 bases lying between them. The germline V gene encodes CDR1 SEHNR and CDR2 FQNEAQ (reference sequence).

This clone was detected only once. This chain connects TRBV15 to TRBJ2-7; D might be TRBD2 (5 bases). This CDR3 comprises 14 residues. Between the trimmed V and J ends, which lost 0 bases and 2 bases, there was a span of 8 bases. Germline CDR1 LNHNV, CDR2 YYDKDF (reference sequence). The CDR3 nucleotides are TGTGCCACCAGCAGAGATGGGGAGCCCTACGAGCAGTACTTC. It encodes CATSRDGEPYEQYF.

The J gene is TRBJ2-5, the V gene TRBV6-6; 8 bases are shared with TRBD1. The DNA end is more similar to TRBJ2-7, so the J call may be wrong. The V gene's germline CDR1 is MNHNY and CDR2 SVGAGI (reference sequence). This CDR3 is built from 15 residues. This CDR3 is CASSLGQGVFDEQYF. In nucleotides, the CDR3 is TGTGCCAGCAGTCTCGGACAGGGTGTCTTTGACGAGCAGTACTTC.

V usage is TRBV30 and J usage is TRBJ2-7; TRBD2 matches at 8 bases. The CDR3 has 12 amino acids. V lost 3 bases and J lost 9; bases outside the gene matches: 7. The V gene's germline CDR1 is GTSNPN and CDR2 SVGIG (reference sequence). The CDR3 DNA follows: TGTGCCTGGAGCACGGCGGGGGGAGGGCAGTACTTC. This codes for CAWSTAGGGQYF.

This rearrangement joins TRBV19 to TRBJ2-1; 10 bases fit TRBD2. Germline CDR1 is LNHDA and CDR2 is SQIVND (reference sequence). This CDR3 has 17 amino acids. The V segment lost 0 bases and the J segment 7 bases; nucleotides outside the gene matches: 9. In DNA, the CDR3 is TGTGCCAGTAGTATAGATCGCAGTAGCGGGGGGTCTAATGAGCAGTTCTTC. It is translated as CASSIDRSSGGSNEQFF.

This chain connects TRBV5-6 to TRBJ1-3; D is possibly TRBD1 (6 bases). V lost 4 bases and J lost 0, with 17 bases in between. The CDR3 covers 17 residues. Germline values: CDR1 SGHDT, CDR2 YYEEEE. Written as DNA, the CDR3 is TGTGCCAGCAGCATAAATAAGGGACACCGCTCTGGAAACACCATATATTTT. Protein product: CASSINKGHRSGNTIYF.

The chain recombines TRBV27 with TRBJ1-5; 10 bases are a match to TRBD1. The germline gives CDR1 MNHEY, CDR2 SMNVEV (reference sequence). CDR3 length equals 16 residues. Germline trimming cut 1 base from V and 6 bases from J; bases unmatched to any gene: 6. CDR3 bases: TGTGCCAGCAGTTTATTCGGACAGGGGGGACCTCAGCCCCAGCATTTT. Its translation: CASSLFGQGGPQPQHF.

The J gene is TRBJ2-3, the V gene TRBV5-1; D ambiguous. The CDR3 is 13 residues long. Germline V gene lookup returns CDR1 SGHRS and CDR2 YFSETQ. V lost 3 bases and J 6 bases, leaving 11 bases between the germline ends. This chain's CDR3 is CASSSHPGDTQYF. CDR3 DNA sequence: TGCGCCAGCAGCTCCCACCCCGGGGATACGCAGTATTTT.

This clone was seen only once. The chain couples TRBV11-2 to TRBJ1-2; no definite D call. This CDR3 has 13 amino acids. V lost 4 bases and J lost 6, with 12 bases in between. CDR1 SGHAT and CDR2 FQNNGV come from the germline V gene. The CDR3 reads CASSSEPGNGYTF. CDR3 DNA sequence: TGTGCCAGCAGCTCTGAGCCGGGAAATGGCTACACCTTC.

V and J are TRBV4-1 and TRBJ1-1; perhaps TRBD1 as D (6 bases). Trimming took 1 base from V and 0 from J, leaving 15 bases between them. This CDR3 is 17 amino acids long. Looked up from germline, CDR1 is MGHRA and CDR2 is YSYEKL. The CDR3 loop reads CASSQGRFGQMNTEAFF. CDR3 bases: TGCGCCAGCAGCCAAGGCCGGTTTGGACAGATGAACACTGAAGCTTTCTTT.

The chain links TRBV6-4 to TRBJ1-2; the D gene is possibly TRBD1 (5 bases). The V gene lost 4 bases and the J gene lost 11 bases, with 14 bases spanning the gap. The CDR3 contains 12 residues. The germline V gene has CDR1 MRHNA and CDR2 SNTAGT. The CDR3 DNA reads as TGTGCCAGCAGTGCCCAGGGTGGTGGGTACACCTTC. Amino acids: CASSAQGGGYTF.

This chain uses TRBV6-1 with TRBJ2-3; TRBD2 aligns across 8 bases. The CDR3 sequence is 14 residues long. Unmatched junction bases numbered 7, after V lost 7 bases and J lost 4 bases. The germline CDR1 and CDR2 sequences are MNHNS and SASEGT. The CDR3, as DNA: TGTGCCAGCACCTTAGCGGGGACGGCAGATACGCAGTATTTT. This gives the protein CASTLAGTADTQYF.

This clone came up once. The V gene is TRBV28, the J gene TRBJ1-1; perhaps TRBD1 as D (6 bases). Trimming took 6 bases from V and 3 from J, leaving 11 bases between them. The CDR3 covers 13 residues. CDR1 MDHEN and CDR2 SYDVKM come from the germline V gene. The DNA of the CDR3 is TGTGCCAGCAGGTCCCAGGGGTACACTGAAGCTTTCTTT. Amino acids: CASRSQGYTEAFF.

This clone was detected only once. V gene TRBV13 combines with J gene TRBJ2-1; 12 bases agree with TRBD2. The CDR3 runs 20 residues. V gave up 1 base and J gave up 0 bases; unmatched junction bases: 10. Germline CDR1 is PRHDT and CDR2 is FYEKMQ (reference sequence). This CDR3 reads CASSLEEASGGGTSYNEQFF. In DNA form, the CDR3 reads TGTGCCAGCAGCTTAGAGGAGGCTAGCGGGGGGGGGACCTCCTACAATGAGCAGTTCTTC.

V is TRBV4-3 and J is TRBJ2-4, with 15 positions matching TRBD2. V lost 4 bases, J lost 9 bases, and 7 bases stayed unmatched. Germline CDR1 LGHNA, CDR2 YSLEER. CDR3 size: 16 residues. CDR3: CASSRGLAGGMSIQYF. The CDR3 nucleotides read TGCGCCAGCAGCCGTGGACTAGCGGGGGGGATGAGCATTCAGTACTTC.

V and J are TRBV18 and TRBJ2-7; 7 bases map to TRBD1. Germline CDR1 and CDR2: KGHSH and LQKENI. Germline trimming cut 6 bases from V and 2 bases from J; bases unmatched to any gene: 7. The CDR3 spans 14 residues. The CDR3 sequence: CASSPDRVAYEQYF. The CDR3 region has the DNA TGTGCCAGCTCGCCCGACAGGGTAGCCTACGAGCAGTACTTC.

CDR3 in amino acids: CAGGRGDEQYF. CDR3 coding DNA: TGTGCCGGGGGGAGGGGGGACGAGCAGTACTTC. The V gene is TRBV10-3, the J gene TRBJ2-7; D is perhaps TRBD2 (7 bases). Trimming pared 11 bases from V and 5 bases from J, leaving 13 bases between. The CDR3 spans 11 residues. Germline V gene sequence: CDR1 ENHRY, CDR2 SYGVKD.

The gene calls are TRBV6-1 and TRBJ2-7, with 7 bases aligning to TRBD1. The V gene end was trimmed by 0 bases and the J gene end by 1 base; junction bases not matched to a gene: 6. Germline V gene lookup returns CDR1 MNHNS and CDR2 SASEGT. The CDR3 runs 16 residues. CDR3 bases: TGTGCCAGCAGTGAAGCGTTGACAGGGCTATCCTACGAGCAGTACTTC. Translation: CASSEALTGLSYEQYF.

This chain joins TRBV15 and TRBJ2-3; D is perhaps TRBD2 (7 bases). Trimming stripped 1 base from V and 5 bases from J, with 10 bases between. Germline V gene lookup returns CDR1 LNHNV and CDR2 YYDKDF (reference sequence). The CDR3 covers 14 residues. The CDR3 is CATSRGGGGDTQYF. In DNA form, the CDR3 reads TGTGCCACCAGCAGAGGGGGGGGCGGAGATACGCAGTATTTT.

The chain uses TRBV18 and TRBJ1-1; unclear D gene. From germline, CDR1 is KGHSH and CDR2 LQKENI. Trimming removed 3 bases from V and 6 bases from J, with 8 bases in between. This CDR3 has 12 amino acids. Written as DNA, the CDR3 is TGTGCCAGCTCACCGAAAGAGGCTGAAGCTTTCTTT. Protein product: CASSPKEAEAFF.

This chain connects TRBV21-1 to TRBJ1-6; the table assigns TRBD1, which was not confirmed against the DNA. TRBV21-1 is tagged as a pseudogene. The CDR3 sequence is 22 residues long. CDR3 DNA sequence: TGTGCCAGCAGCAAATGGGGCCGGGTAAGGACAGGGGAAGAGAAAACTAATTCACCCCTCCACTTT. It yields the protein CASSKWGRVRTGEEKTNSPLHF.

Here the CDR3 DNA reads TGTGCCAGCAGTTCCGGACAGGCCGACCGAACTGAAGCTTTCTTT. Protein: CASSSGQADRTEAFF. The genes are TRBV6-5 and TRBJ1-1, with TRBD1 matching 7 bases. V lost 4 bases to trimming and J lost 5 bases; unmatched junction nucleotides: 10. The CDR3 loop spans 15 amino acids. Germline-derived CDR1 and CDR2 are MNHEY and SVGAGI.